Below, 13 T cell receptor beta chains from the same sample are listed, as sequenced in a study of Ad26.COV2.S vaccination and SARS-CoV-2 variants. Treatment given: some 20 received Ad26.COV2.S at low or high dose, single or two shots; about five received placebo; per-sample allocation not given. After the first vaccine or placebo injection, samples were drawn on day 63. Sequencing was performed with immunoSEQ multiplex PCR; in TCRdb, only in-frame clones are kept and a portion is missing. Of about 680,000 clones listed, more than 80% were seen once; the top ten hold 1.5%. This material consisted of peripheral blood, taken in a trial of Ad26.COV2.S vaccine versus placebo. The source is a person aged 18-60 years who received the Ad26.COV2.S COVID-19 vaccine or a placebo.

This chain connects TRBV29-1 to TRBJ1-4, with 8 positions matching TRBD1. V gave up 6 bases and J gave up 4 bases; unmatched junction bases: 4. CDR1 SQVTM and CDR2 ANQGSEA come from the germline V gene. This CDR3 region has 13 residues. The CDR3 protein is CSVRGQGNEKLFF. The CDR3 DNA reads as TGCAGCGTCCGCGGACAGGGTAATGAAAAACTGTTTTTT.

This clone was detected many times. The chain employs TRBV4-2 and TRBJ2-7; TRBD1 or TRBD2 may be the D gene (5 bases each). With 4 bases removed from V and 2 bases from J, the gap between germline ends came to 15 bases. This CDR3 spans 15 amino acids. Germline V gene lookup returns CDR1 LGHNA and CDR2 YNFKEQ. The CDR3 spells CASSLSGTAAYEQYF. DNA for the CDR3: TGTGCCAGCAGCCTATCCGGGACCGCAGCCTACGAGCAGTACTTC.

The V and J genes are TRBV5-1 and TRBJ2-3; the match to TRBD2 covers 12 bases. Trimming removed 0 bases from V and 5 bases from J; junction bases left unmatched: 4. CDR3 length equals 16 residues. Per germline, CDR1 SGHRS and CDR2 YFSETQ. This CDR3 is CASSLVPSGGVDTQYF. The CDR3 DNA is TGCGCCAGCAGCTTGGTCCCTAGCGGGGGGGTAGATACGCAGTATTTT. Supplemented by reference TRBV5-1 and TRBJ2-3, the full variable domain reads KAGVTQTPRYLIKTRGQQVTLSCSPISGHRSVSWYQQTPGQGLQFLFEYFSETQRNKGNFPGRFSGRQFSNSRSEMNVSTLELGDSALYLCASSLVPSGGVDTQYFGPGTRLTVL.

The CDR3 sequence is CSASRARSYEQYF. The CDR3 nucleotides are TGCAGTGCTAGTCGGGCACGATCCTACGAGCAGTACTTC. The gene calls are TRBV20-1 and TRBJ2-7, with D unclear. V was pared by 3 bases and J by 1 base, with 10 bases between. The germline CDR1 and CDR2 sequences are DFQATT and SNEGSKA (reference sequence). The CDR3 totals 13 residues.

In its sample, this clone was seen a few times. V gene TRBV5-6 combines with J gene TRBJ2-7; D could derive from TRBD1 or TRBD2 (5 bases each). The CDR3 loop spans 15 amino acids. CDR1 SGHDT and CDR2 YYEEEE come from the germline V gene. Trimming cost V 1 base and J 3 bases, with 14 bases left between them. The CDR3 protein is CASSLLTGADYEQYF. Written as DNA, the CDR3 is TGTGCCAGCAGCTTGCTTACCGGGGCCGACTACGAGCAGTACTTC.

This chain uses TRBV12-3 or TRBV12-4 with TRBJ1-1; TRBD1 is a possible D gene (5 bases). The CDR3 totals 13 residues. Between the trimmed V and J ends, which lost 4 bases and 8 bases, there was a span of 14 bases. The CDR3 nucleotides are TGTGCCAGCAGTTCGGGGACCGCCGGGGAAGCTTTCTTT. It translates to CASSSGTAGEAFF.

This chain uses TRBV2 with TRBJ2-1; 13 nucleotides agree with TRBD2. Unmatched junction bases numbered 6, after V lost 8 bases and J lost 8 bases. Germline V lookup: CDR1 SNHLY, CDR2 FYNNEI. The CDR3 covers 14 residues. The chain's CDR3 is CASVGTSGTDEQFF. The CDR3 nucleotides read TGTGCCAGCGTAGGGACTAGCGGGACAGATGAGCAGTTCTTC. The entire variable domain, with the rest obtained from reference TRBV2 and TRBJ2-1, is as follows: EPEVTQTPSHQVTQMGQEVILRCVPISNHLYFYWYRQILGQKVEFLVSFYNNEISEKSEIFDDQFSVERPDGSNFTLKIRSTKLEDSAMYFCASVGTSGTDEQFFGPGTRLTVL.

V is TRBV6-4 and J is TRBJ2-7, with 12 bases identical to TRBD2. With V trimmed by 6 bases and J by 4 bases, 4 bases remained unmatched. The CDR3 has 14 residues. Germline loops: CDR1 MRHNA, CDR2 SNTAGT. Written as DNA, the CDR3 is TGTGCCAGCAGGCGGACTAGCGGGGATTACGAGCAGTACTTC. Its translation: CASRRTSGDYEQYF.

The rearrangement uses TRBV6-5 and TRBJ1-4; D remains ambiguous. The CDR3 loop spans 14 amino acids. V was pared by 2 bases and J by 5 bases, with 9 bases between. Germline V gene sequence: CDR1 MNHEY, CDR2 SVGAGI. CDR3 nucleotide sequence: TGTGCCAGCAGTTACACCGCCCCGAATGAAAAACTGTTTTTT. As protein: CASSYTAPNEKLFF.

The chain combines TRBV7-2 with TRBJ2-7; 9 bases align to TRBD1. CDR3 size: 13 residues. Germline loops: CDR1 SGHTA, CDR2 FQGNSA. J lost 8 bases, V lost 5 bases, and 7 bases had no gene match. The CDR3 loop reads CASSQGQGLQQYF. Written as DNA, the CDR3 is TGTGCCAGCAGCCAGGGACAGGGTTTACAGCAGTACTTC.

There are a few counts of this clone. The chain joins TRBV19 to TRBJ2-7; D might be TRBD1 (5 bases). The V gene lost 5 bases and the J gene lost 5 bases, with 19 bases spanning the gap. Germline loops: CDR1 LNHDA, CDR2 SQIVND (reference sequence). The CDR3 length is 15 residues. The CDR3 region has the DNA TGTGCCAGTAGTCCCCGGGCAGGGCAAACCCACGAGCAGTACTTC. As protein: CASSPRAGQTHEQYF.

The chain carries TRBV19 and TRBJ1-2, with 7 positions matching TRBD1. CDR3 length equals 13 residues. Germline V lookup: CDR1 LNHDA, CDR2 SQIVND (reference sequence). V was clipped by 1 base and J by 8 bases; unmatched bases: 4. For the CDR3, the DNA is TGTGCCAGTAGTATAGGACAGGGTAACGGCTACACCTTC. Translation gives CASSIGQGNGYTF.

The rearrangement joins TRBV11-1 to TRBJ2-2, with a possible D match to TRBD2 (6 bases). The germline gives CDR1 SGHAT, CDR2 FQDESV (reference sequence). V lost 0 bases and J lost 2, with 10 bases in between. The CDR3 runs 16 residues. CDR3 sequence reads: CASSLAVGGNTGELFF. Here the CDR3 DNA reads TGTGCCAGCAGCTTAGCCGTGGGGGGTAACACCGGGGAGCTGTTTTTT.